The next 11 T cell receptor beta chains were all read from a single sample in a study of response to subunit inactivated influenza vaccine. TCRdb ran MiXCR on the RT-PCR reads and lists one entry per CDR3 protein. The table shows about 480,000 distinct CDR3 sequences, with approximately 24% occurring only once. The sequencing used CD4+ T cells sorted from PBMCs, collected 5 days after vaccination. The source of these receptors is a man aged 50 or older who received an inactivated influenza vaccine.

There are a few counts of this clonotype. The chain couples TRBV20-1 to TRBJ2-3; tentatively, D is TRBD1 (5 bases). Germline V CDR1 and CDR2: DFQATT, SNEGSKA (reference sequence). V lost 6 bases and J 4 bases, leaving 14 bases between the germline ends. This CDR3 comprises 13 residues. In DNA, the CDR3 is TGCAGTGCCCCGACCCGACAGTCAGATACGCAGTATTTT. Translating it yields CSAPTRQSDTQYF.

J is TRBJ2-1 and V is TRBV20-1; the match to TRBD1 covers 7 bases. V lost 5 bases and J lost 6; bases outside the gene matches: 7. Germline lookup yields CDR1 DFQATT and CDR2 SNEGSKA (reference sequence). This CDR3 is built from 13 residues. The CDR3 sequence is CSAWDRNPNEQFF. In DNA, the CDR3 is TGCAGTGCTTGGGACAGAAACCCCAATGAGCAGTTCTTC.

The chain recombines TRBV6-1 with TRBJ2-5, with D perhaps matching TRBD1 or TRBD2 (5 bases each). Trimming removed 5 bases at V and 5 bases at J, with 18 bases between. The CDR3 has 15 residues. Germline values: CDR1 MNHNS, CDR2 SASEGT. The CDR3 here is CASSLRDALGETQYF. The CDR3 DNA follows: TGTGCCAGCAGTCTCCGGGACGCATTGGGGGAGACCCAGTACTTC.

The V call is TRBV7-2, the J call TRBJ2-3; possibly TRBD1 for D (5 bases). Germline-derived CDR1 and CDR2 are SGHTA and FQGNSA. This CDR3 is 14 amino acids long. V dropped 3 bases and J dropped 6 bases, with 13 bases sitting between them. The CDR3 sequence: CASSFVRAGDTQYF. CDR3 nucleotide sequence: TGTGCCAGCAGCTTTGTCAGGGCAGGGGATACGCAGTATTTT. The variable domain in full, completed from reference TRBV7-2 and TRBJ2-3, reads GAGVSQSPSNKVTEKGKDVELRCDPISGHTALYWYRQSLGQGLEFLIYFQGNSAPDKSGLPSDRFSAERTGGSVSTLTIQRTQQEDSAVYLCASSFVRAGDTQYFGPGTRLTVL.

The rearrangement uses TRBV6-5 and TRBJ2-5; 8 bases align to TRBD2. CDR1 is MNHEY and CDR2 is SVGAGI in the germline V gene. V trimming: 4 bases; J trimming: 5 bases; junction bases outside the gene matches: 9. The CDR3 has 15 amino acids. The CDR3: CASSSSGGPRETQYF. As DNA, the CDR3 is TGTGCCAGCAGTTCATCGGGGGGGCCCCGGGAGACCCAGTACTTC.

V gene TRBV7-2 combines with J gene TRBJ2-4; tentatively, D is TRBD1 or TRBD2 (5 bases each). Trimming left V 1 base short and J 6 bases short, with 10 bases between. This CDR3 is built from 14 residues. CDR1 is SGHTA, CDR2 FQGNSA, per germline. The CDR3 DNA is TGTGCCAGCAGCTTAGAACAGGCGGGAAACATTCAGTACTTC. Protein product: CASSLEQAGNIQYF.

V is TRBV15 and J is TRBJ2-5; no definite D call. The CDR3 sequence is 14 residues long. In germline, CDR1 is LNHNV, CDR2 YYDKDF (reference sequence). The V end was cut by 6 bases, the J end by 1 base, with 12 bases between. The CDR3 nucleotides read TGTGCCACCAGTCAGACTCCCCGCCAAGAGACCCAGTACTTC. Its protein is CATSQTPRQETQYF.

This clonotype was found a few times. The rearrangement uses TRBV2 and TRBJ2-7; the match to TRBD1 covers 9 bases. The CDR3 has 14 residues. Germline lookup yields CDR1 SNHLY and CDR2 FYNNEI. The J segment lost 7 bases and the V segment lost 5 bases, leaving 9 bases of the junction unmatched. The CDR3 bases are TGTGCCAGCAGTATCCTCCGGACAGGGGATGAGCAGTACTTC. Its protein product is CASSILRTGDEQYF.

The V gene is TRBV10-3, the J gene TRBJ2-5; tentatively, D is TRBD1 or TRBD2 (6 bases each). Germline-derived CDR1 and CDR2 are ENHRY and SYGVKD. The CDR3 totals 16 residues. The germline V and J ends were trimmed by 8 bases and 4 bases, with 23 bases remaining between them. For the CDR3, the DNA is TGTGCCATCCAAGACCCCGGGGGCACAACCCGAGAGACCCAGTACTTC. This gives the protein CAIQDPGGTTRETQYF.

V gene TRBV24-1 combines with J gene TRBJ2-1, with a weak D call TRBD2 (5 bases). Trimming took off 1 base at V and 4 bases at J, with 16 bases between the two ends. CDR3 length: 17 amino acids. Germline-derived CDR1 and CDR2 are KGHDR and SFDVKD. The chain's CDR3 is CATSDLRTGSDYNEQFF. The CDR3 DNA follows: TGTGCCACCAGTGATTTAAGGACGGGGTCAGATTACAATGAGCAGTTCTTC.

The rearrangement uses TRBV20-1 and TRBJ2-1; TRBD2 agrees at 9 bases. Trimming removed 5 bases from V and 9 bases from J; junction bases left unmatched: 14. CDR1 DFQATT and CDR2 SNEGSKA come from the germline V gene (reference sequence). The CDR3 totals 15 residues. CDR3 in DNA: TGCAGTGCTCCAGGACTAGCGTCCCTACAGGCTGAGCAGTTCTTC. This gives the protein CSAPGLASLQAEQFF.